The 17 T cell receptor beta chains below come from one sample, sequenced in a study of immune evolution from preneoplasia to lung adenocarcinoma. Only in-frame clones appear in the TCRdb table, and some are missing; sequencing was by immunoSEQ multiplex PCR. The sample holds roughly 3,500 clones, 77% seen once. Sequencing was carried out using FFPE adjacent normal lung tissue. Receptors were obtained from a person between 70 and 80 years old with lung adenocarcinoma.

The chain links TRBV29-1 to TRBJ1-1, with no clear D. Trimming pared 6 bases from V and 0 bases from J, leaving 14 bases between. Germline assignment: CDR1 SQVTM and CDR2 ANQGSEA. The CDR3 sequence is 14 residues long. This CDR3 is CSVRPEAVNTEAFF. The CDR3 nucleotides are TGCAGCGTCCGCCCGGAGGCCGTGAACACTGAAGCTTTCTTT.

The V call is TRBV19, the J call TRBJ1-6; the D gene is possibly TRBD1 (5 bases). V gave up 2 bases and J gave up 5 bases, with 10 bases separating them. From germline, CDR1 is LNHDA and CDR2 SQIVND (reference sequence). The CDR3 extends over 15 amino acids. The CDR3 here is CASSILDSDNSPLHF. CDR3 bases: TGTGCCAGTAGTATACTTGACAGCGATAATTCACCCCTCCACTTT. The complete variable domain, with remaining parts taken from reference TRBV19 and TRBJ1-6, reads DGGITQSPKYLFRKEGQNVTLSCEQNLNHDAMYWYRQDPGQGLRLIYYSQIVNDFQKGDIAEGYSVSREKKESFPLTVTSAQKNPTAFYLCASSILDSDNSPLHFGNGTRLTVT.

Regarding this clone: A junction boundary mismatches the germline segment, possibly from a read error. The chain combines TRBV29-1 with TRBJ2-7; the D gene is possibly TRBD2 (5 bases). Germline loops: CDR1 SQVTM, CDR2 ANQGSEA. This CDR3 spans 11 amino acids. The CDR3: CTVGSRYEQYF. The DNA for the CDR3 is TGTACCGTAGGGAGCAGATACGAGCAGTACTTC.

The chain uses TRBV11-3 and TRBJ2-1, with D hard to call. CDR1 is SGHNT and CDR2 is YENEEA in the germline V gene. V was shortened by 0 bases and J by 2 bases, with 14 bases between the two germline ends. This CDR3 comprises 17 residues. The CDR3 DNA sequence: TGTGCCAGCAGCTTAGATCGCGCTCTCGGGCCCTACAATGAGCAGTTCTTC. It translates to CASSLDRALGPYNEQFF.

The J gene is TRBJ2-1, the V gene TRBV11-1, with 15 bases that match TRBD2. The CDR3 spans 18 residues. Germline values: CDR1 SGHAT, CDR2 FQDESV (reference sequence). Trimming at V came to 2 bases and at J to 4 bases, leaving 6 bases not matched to a gene. CDR3 in DNA: TGTGCCAGCAGCTTAAGGGGACTAGCGGGAGGATCGTACAATGAGCAGTTCTTC. It encodes CASSLRGLAGGSYNEQFF. Drawing the rest from reference TRBV11-1 and TRBJ2-1, the complete variable domain is EAEVAQSPRYKITEKSQAVAFWCDPISGHATLYWYRQILGQGPELLVQFQDESVVDDSQLPKDRFSAERLKGVDSTLKIQPAELGDSAMYLCASSLRGLAGGSYNEQFFGPGTRLTVL.

This clone has only a few counts. The chain couples TRBV5-6 to TRBJ2-5; TRBD1 matches at 10 bases. Germline CDR1 is SGHDT and CDR2 is YYEEEE. The CDR3 has 15 residues. Unmatched junction bases numbered 7, after V lost 4 bases and J lost 4 bases. CDR3 coding DNA: TGTGCCAGCAGCCCACCAGACAGGGGGCTAGAGACCCAGTACTTC. Translated, it gives CASSPPDRGLETQYF.

The rearrangement joins TRBV5-1 to TRBJ1-1; TRBD1 aligns across 8 bases. CDR3 length: 16 residues. V dropped 6 bases and J dropped 0; count of bases not matched to a gene: 10. Germline CDR1 reads SGHRS; CDR2 reads YFSETQ. The CDR3 here is CASKMTGVPMNTEAFF. The CDR3 region has the DNA TGCGCCAGCAAGATGACAGGGGTCCCTATGAACACTGAAGCTTTCTTT.

The J gene is TRBJ2-7, the V gene TRBV18; D is unresolved. This CDR3 is built from 14 residues. The germline CDR1 and CDR2 sequences are KGHSH and LQKENI. Deletions cut 6 bases from V and 2 bases from J, with 14 bases between. For the CDR3, the DNA is TGTGCCAGCTCCCCGTCAAACAGCCCCTACGAGCAGTACTTC. This sequence encodes CASSPSNSPYEQYF. The whole variable domain, remainder taken from reference TRBV18 and TRBJ2-7, is NAGVMQNPRHLVRRRGQEARLRCSPMKGHSHVYWYRQLPEEGLKFMVYLQKENIIDESGMPKERFSAEFPKEGPSILRIQQVVRGDSAAYFCASSPSNSPYEQYFGPGTRLTVT.

This clone was detected only once. The chain uses TRBV10-3 and TRBJ1-6; D is unclear. The CDR3 runs to 16 residues. V lost 10 bases to trimming and J lost 0 bases, with 16 bases between them. The germline gives CDR1 ENHRY, CDR2 SYGVKD. The CDR3, as DNA: TGTGCCACAAAGAACCGACCAAGCTCCTATAATTCACCCCTCCACTTT. It is translated as CATKNRPSSYNSPLHF.

The rearrangement joins TRBV30 to TRBJ2-5; 11 bases align to TRBD1. CDR1 GTSNPN and CDR2 SVGIG come from the germline V gene (reference sequence). The CDR3 extends over 16 amino acids. The ends lost 2 bases at V and 0 bases at J; junction bases unmatched: 5. The CDR3 region is CAWSFWDRGNQETQYF. CDR3 DNA: TGTGCCTGGAGTTTCTGGGACAGGGGGAACCAAGAGACCCAGTACTTC. Full variable domain (outside the CDR3, taken from reference TRBV30 and TRBJ2-5): SQTIHQWPATLVQPVGSPLSLECTVEGTSNPNLYWYRQAAGRGLQLLFYSVGIGQISSEVPQNLSASRPQDRQFILSSKKLLLSDSGFYLCAWSFWDRGNQETQYFGPGTRLLVL.

This clone was detected once. The CDR3 DNA reads TGTGCCAGTAGTACGAGACAGGGGTACGAGCAGTACTTC. Protein product: CASSTRQGYEQYF. This chain connects TRBV19 to TRBJ2-7; 8 bases agree with TRBD1. The germline CDR1 and CDR2 sequences are LNHDA and SQIVND (reference sequence). The CDR3 sequence is 13 residues long. V gave up 4 bases and J gave up 4 bases; unmatched junction bases: 3.

V gene TRBV6-6 combines with J gene TRBJ2-7; maybe TRBD2 (5 bases). Per germline, CDR1 MNHNY and CDR2 SVGAGI (reference sequence). The CDR3 is 14 residues long. Trimming took 1 base from V and 5 from J, leaving 12 bases between them. The CDR3 loop is CASSYLTITDEQYF. CDR3 DNA sequence: TGTGCCAGCAGTTACTTGACTATTACGGACGAGCAGTACTTC.

This clone was detected only once. Here the CDR3 DNA reads TGTGCCAGCAGCGTAGATACAGGTTACGCGGGTGAGCAGTTCTTC. Translation gives CASSVDTGYAGEQFF. The rearrangement links TRBV9 to TRBJ2-1; either TRBD1 or TRBD2 may fit D (5 bases each). The CDR3 is 15 amino acids. Trimming cost V 0 bases and J 9 bases, with 16 bases left between them. Germline lookup yields CDR1 SGDLS and CDR2 YYNGEE.

The rearrangement uses TRBV7-8 and TRBJ2-7; 8 bases fit TRBD1. The V and J ends lost 4 bases and 0 bases, in that order; junction bases with no gene match: 8. The CDR3 length is 16 residues. CDR1 and CDR2 from the germline V gene are SGHVS and FQNEAQ. CDR3: CASSSGQGRSSYEQYF. The DNA for the CDR3 is TGTGCCAGCAGCTCTGGACAGGGAAGGAGCTCCTACGAGCAGTACTTC.

The chain couples TRBV7-9 to TRBJ2-5; D is unresolved. V dropped 1 base and J dropped 1 base, with 7 bases sitting between them. The germline V gene has CDR1 SEHNR and CDR2 FQNEAQ (reference sequence). The CDR3 has 14 amino acids. CDR3 loop: CASSLGATQETQYF. Written as DNA, the CDR3 is TGTGCCAGCAGCTTAGGGGCAACCCAAGAGACCCAGTACTTC.

The V and J genes are TRBV6-5 and TRBJ1-5; 7 nucleotides line up with TRBD1. CDR1 is MNHEY, CDR2 SVGAGI, per germline. Unmatched junction bases numbered 4, after V lost 2 bases and J lost 6 bases. This CDR3 region has 14 residues. The CDR3, as DNA: TGTGCCAGCAGTTACGGGCAGGGGGTTCAGCCCCAGCATTTT. Translating gives CASSYGQGVQPQHF.

The genes are TRBV7-6 and TRBJ2-5; 10 bases align to TRBD2. The germline V gene encodes CDR1 SGHVS and CDR2 FNYEAQ. V lost 6 bases, J lost 2 bases, and 9 bases stayed unmatched. CDR3 length: 16 residues. The CDR3 bases are TGTGCCAGCAGTCAAGTAAGCGGGAGGGTTCAAGAGACCCAGTACTTC. Translating it yields CASSQVSGRVQETQYF.